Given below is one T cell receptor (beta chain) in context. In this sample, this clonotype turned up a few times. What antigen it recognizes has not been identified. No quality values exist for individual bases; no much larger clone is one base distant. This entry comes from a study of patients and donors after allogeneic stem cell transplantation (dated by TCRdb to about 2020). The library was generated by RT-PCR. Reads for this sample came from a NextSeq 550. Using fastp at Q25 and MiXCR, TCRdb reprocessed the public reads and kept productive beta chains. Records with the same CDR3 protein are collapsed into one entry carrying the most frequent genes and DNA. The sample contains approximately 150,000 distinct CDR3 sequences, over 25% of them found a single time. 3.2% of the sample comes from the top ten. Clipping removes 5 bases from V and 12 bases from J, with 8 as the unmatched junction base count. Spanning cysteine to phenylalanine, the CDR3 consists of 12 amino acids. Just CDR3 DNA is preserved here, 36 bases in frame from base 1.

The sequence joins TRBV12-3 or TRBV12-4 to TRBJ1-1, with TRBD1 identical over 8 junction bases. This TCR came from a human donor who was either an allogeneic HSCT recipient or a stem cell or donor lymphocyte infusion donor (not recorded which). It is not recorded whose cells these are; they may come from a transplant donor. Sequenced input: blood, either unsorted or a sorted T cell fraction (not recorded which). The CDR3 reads CASSPPRTGPFF. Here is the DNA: TGTGCCAGCAGTCCTCCGAGGACAGGGCCTTTCTTT.